The 5 T cell receptor beta chains in this list originate from one sample, sequenced in a study of post-analysis software for immune sequencing data. Study outcomes and limitations: Comparison of patients with controls showed about 5 TRBV segments more frequent in patients, TRBV5-6, TRBV5-1 and TRBV20-1 among them.

Incorporated into the TCR beta cDNA libraries were unique molecular identifiers, which served to reduce PCR and sequencing biases. TCRdb processed the PCR reads anew with MiXCR; each CDR3 protein has one entry. The sample holds about 150,000 distinct CDR3 sequences; about 29% are singletons and the top ten take approximately 1.5%. Their specific antigens are unknown. The sequencing input was blood. The receptors derive from a girl between 5 and 17 years old with multiple sclerosis.

This chain uses TRBV11-1 with TRBJ1-4; 8 nucleotides align to TRBD1. The germline V gene encodes CDR1 SGHAT and CDR2 FQDESV (reference sequence). After removal of 5 bases from V and 7 bases from J, the junction contained 3 bases not matched to a gene. The CDR3 runs 13 residues. The CDR3 nucleotides are TGTGCCAGCAGCCAAGACAGGGGTGAAAAACTGTTTTTT. Encoded protein: CASSQDRGEKLFF.

This clonotype was seen at least ten times. The genes are TRBV12-3 or TRBV12-4 and TRBJ2-3; no firm D call. CDR3 size: 14 residues. V was clipped by 5 bases and J by 4 bases, with 13 bases between them. CDR3 region: CASSPTGGADTQYF. The CDR3 DNA is TGTGCCAGCAGTCCAACGGGTGGGGCAGATACGCAGTATTTT.

This clonotype came up a few times. A read error is possible here, since a much larger clone lies one base away. The chain joins TRBV29-1 to TRBJ2-7, with TRBD1 identical over 7 bases. CDR1 and CDR2 (germline): SQVTM, ANQGSEA. This CDR3 contains 12 residues. V was pared by 6 bases and J by 6 bases, with 8 bases of the junction left unmatched. In nucleotides, the CDR3 is TGCAGCGTGGGCAACAGGGGCACCGAGCAGTACTTC. Protein sequence: CSVGNRGTEQYF.

The chain carries TRBV12-3 or TRBV12-4 and TRBJ2-2, with D hard to call. The CDR3 is 13 residues long. The V end was cut by 5 bases, the J end by 8 bases, with 12 bases between. In nucleotides, the CDR3 is TGTGCCAGCAGTGAGACCCGGGCGGGGGAGCTGTTTTTT. Translation gives CASSETRAGELFF.

Many counts were recorded for this clonotype. The J gene is TRBJ2-1, the V gene TRBV6-4; TRBD2 agrees at 8 bases. V gave up 4 bases and J gave up 9 bases; unmatched junction bases: 8. CDR3 length: 14 residues. Germline V CDR1 and CDR2: MRHNA, SNTAGT. DNA for the CDR3: TGTGCCAGCAGTGGAGAGGCCCGGGGGGGTGAGCAGTTCTTC. Protein: CASSGEARGGEQFF.